This is a list of T cell receptor beta chains from one sample in a study of T-cell reconstitution after alpha-beta-depleted transplantation in children. TCRdb analysed the PCR reads with MiXCR anew, one entry per CDR3 protein. The sample has approximately 650,000 distinct CDR3 sequences, roughly 13% seen once. Here the sequenced sample was PBMCs, taken before TCRalphabeta/CD19-depleted stem cell transplant. These TCRs come from a girl under 10 years old with congenital amegakaryocytic thrombocytopenia, due to receive a stem cell transplant. Each CDR3 is given with its conserved first and last residue. Each record gives: D gene, J gene, V gene, CDR3 length, clone size, CDR3 protein, CDR3 DNA. The D gene is left open where the match is weak. Only some rows state a clone size, as once, few, many or a class for expanded clones.

d_call: -
j_call: TRBJ2-7
v_call: TRBV29-1
cdr3_length: 13
clone_size: many
cdr3_aa: CSVDLAGGNEQYF
cdr3_nt: TGCAGCGTTGATCTGGCCGGCGGGAACGAGCAGTACTTC

d_call: TRBD1
j_call: TRBJ2-4
v_call: TRBV7-8
cdr3_length: 16
clone_size: few
cdr3_aa: CASSLDRGLAKNIQYF
cdr3_nt: TGTGCCAGCAGCTTAGACAGGGGGCTAGCCAAAAACATTCAGTACTTC

d_call: -
j_call: TRBJ1-5
v_call: TRBV20-1
cdr3_length: 14
clone_size: few
cdr3_aa: CSAGGYYSNQPQHF
cdr3_nt: TGCAGTGCTGGCGGATATTATAGCAATCAGCCCCAGCATTTT

d_call: -
j_call: TRBJ2-7
v_call: TRBV7-2
cdr3_length: 13
clone_size: -
cdr3_aa: CAIGASHAYEQYF
cdr3_nt: TGTGCCATCGGAGCTAGTCACGCCTACGAGCAGTACTTC

d_call: TRBD2
j_call: TRBJ2-7
v_call: TRBV9
cdr3_length: 16
clone_size: -
cdr3_aa: CASSGYSGRAWDEQYF
cdr3_nt: TGTGCCAGCAGCGGTTACAGCGGGAGGGCCTGGGACGAGCAGTACTTC

d_call: -
j_call: TRBJ2-2
v_call: TRBV9
cdr3_length: 15
clone_size: many
cdr3_aa: CASSVVGGGTGELFF
cdr3_nt: TGTGCCAGCAGCGTAGTTGGTGGTGGCACCGGGGAGCTGTTTTTT

d_call: TRBD1
j_call: TRBJ2-2
v_call: TRBV25-1
cdr3_length: 15
clone_size: many
cdr3_aa: CASSEVTGGGGELFF
cdr3_nt: TGTGCCAGCTCGGAAGTGACAGGGGGCGGCGGGGAGCTGTTTTTT

d_call: -
j_call: TRBJ2-2
v_call: TRBV5-1
cdr3_length: 16
clone_size: many
cdr3_aa: CASSFFGRGSTGELFF
cdr3_nt: TGCGCCAGCAGCTTTTTTGGGAGAGGGAGCACCGGGGAGCTGTTTTTT

d_call: -
j_call: TRBJ2-5
v_call: TRBV5-1
cdr3_length: 16
clone_size: -
cdr3_aa: CASSAAGFGYQETQYF
cdr3_nt: TGCGCCAGCAGCGCTGCAGGGTTCGGGTACCAAGAGACCCAGTACTTC

d_call: -
j_call: TRBJ2-5
v_call: TRBV12-3/TRBV12-4
cdr3_length: 12
clone_size: many
cdr3_aa: CASRTKAETQYF
cdr3_nt: TGTGCCAGCAGAACGAAGGCGGAGACCCAGTACTTC

d_call: -
j_call: TRBJ2-1
v_call: TRBV5-1
cdr3_length: 14
clone_size: many
cdr3_aa: CASIIREPYNEQFF
cdr3_nt: TGCGCCAGCATAATTCGGGAACCGTACAATGAGCAGTTCTTC